This TCR beta chain was profiled in a study of T cells in Graves' hyperthyroidism and ophthalmopathy. This clonotype was seen a handful of times. CDR3 length: 15 residues. Germline CDR1 reads SGDLS; CDR2 reads YYNGEE. With 3 bases clipped from V and 5 bases from J, the junction kept 7 bases outside the gene matches. The TCR beta CDR3 regions underwent amplification using RNA transcripts as the source. First-round RT-PCR with HTBI primers amplified the TCR CDR3 region. TCRdb analysed the multiplex PCR reads with MiXCR anew, one entry per CDR3 protein. The sample lists around 180,000 distinct CDR3 sequences; 17% were seen once.

The chain carries TRBV9 and TRBJ2-4, with TRBD2 identical over 8 bases. This receptor was taken from a woman between 50 and 59 years old with Graves' hyperthyroidism. Sequenced: blood. CDR3 in DNA: TGTGCCAGCAGCGAAACGGGACTAGGGGAAAACATTCAGTACTTC. Its translation: CASSETGLGENIQYF.